This T cell receptor beta chain is from a study of immune characterization of retroperitoneal liposarcoma. The CDR3 runs 15 residues. The germline V gene has CDR1 MNHNS and CDR2 SASEGT. V gave up 6 bases and J gave up 13 bases; unmatched junction bases: 13. This clonotype was counted ten times or more. TCRdb recomputed calls from the PCR reads with MiXCR, one row per CDR3 protein. The sample comprises about 9,600 distinct CDR3 sequences, around 28% of which are singletons, and roughly 8% rests with the top ten. The sequenced sample was tumor tissue. The genes are TRBV6-1 and TRBJ2-4, with 12 bases identical to TRBD2. The receptor was derived from a male donor with retroperitoneal liposarcoma. In DNA form, the CDR3 reads TGTGCCAGCAGCCCGCTAGCGGGAGGGCTAGATGAGCAGTACTTC. As protein: CASSPLAGGLDEQYF.